This T cell receptor beta chain was obtained from a study of blood T cell repertoires in COVID-19 (TCRdb year 2020). For the study in its entirety: The collaborator samples originated in the United States, Italy and Spain and spanned the acute and convalescent phases of COVID-19. The dataset comprised deeply sampled blood TCRbeta repertoires from subjects exposed to, actively infected with, or recovered from COVID-19. The material from the prospective study consisted of cDNA or gDNA derived from T cells, B-cell-depleted T cells, or PBMCs. A freely available public database, intended as a resource for researchers studying the immune response to SARS-CoV-2, is where the repertoires were released. Nearly every sample came with metadata listing a de-identified subject ID, COVID-19 status, age in years and sex. HLA class I and class II types, where available, came from metadata supplied by the sample provider rather than from assay-based typing. The samples were drawn from the first 160 participants of the ongoing ImmuneRACE study and from 1,254 subjects provided by 6 global collaborators. The study at large found these results: How much clinical and demographic metadata was included differed by source and by participant, and the metadata was provided uncurated.

The collaborating institutions used their own protocols to collect whole blood in K2EDTA tubes. For TCRbeta analysis, collaborators shipped samples as frozen whole blood, isolated PBMCs, or DNA extracted from either of those sample types. From the cysteine through the phenylalanine, the CDR3 covers 14 amino acids. Just CDR3 DNA is preserved here, 42 bases in frame from base 1. The germline ends are 22 bases apart after V is trimmed by 11 bases and J by 5 bases. The germline V gene gives CDR1 as MNHEY and CDR2 as SVGAGI. TCRbeta CDR3 regions were amplified from genomic DNA by means of the immunoSEQ Assay, a bias-controlled multiplex PCR. Per the original workflow: The number of nucleated cells in each sample was estimated by amplification of reference gene primers within the assay. To quantify the absolute abundance of each unique TCRbeta CDR3 rearrangement, sequence reads were collapsed and filtered. For each sample, productive Simpson clonality was calculated as the square root of Simpson's diversity index over productive rearrangements. TCRdb took this table from immuneACCESS and kept in-frame rearrangements with V and J called. Such tables lack part of the clones; where checked against another copy, unresolved V genes explain under half of the gap, and the rest is unexplained. Clone size and V and J calls were adopted from that table, with D and trimming inferred from the DNA. The sample has approximately 200,000 clones on record, about 84% of them singletons. Over 5% of the sample belongs to the ten largest clones.

Regarding this clone: Its antigen has not been determined. No much larger clone is present one base from it, and per-base qualities are unavailable.

The rearranged segments are TRBV6-5 and TRBJ2-7; TRBD2 might be the D gene, on 5 matching bases. The sample taken for sequencing was peripheral blood. This receptor was identified in a woman in her twenties or thirties with acute or convalescent COVID-19. The DNA sequence is TGTGCCGGAAAAAAAGAGGGAAGGTCTGACGAGCAGTACTTC. Translation gives CAGKKEGRSDEQYF.